What follows is one T cell receptor beta chain and its context. V lost 5 bases and J 2 bases, leaving 9 bases between the germline ends. This CDR3 is 13 amino acids long. The germline V gene has CDR1 MNHNY and CDR2 SVGAGI (reference sequence). The data originate from a study of blood T cell repertoires in COVID-19. Study summary: Acute and convalescent COVID-19 specimens originated in the United States, Italy and Spain.

TCRdb's copy holds only in-frame clones and misses some; the assay was immunoSEQ multiplex PCR. The table includes roughly 88,000 clones, around 85% detected once. The chain combines TRBV6-6 with TRBJ2-5, with D unclear. The receptor comes from an older woman with COVID-19, enrolled during active disease. Material: peripheral blood. The CDR3 DNA sequence: TGTGCCAGCAGTCGGGCCTTACAAGAGACCCAGTACTTC. Translating gives CASSRALQETQYF.